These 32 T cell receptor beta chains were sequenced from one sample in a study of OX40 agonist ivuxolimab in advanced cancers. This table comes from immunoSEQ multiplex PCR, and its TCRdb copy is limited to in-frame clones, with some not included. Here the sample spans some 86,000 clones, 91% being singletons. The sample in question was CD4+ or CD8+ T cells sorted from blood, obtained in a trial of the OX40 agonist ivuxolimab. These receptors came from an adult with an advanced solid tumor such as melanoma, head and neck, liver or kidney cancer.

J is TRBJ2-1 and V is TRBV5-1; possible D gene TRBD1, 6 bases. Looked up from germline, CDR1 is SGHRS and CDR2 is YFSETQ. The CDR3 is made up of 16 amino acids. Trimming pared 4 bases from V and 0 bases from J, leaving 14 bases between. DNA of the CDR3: TGCGCCAGCAGCCCTGGGGGCAGGAGCTCCTACAATGAGCAGTTCTTC. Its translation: CASSPGGRSSYNEQFF.

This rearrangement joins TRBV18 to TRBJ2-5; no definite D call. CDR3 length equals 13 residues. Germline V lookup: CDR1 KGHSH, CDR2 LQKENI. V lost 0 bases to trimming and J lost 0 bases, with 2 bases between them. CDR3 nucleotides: TGTGCCAGCTCACCACCGAACCAAGAGACCCAGTACTTC. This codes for CASSPPNQETQYF.

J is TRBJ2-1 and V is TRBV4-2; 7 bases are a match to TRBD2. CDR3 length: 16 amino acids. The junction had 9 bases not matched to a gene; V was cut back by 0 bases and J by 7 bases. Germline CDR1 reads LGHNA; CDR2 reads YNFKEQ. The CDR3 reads CASSQDLAGARNEQFF. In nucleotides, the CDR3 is TGTGCCAGCAGCCAAGACCTGGCGGGAGCTCGGAATGAGCAGTTCTTC.

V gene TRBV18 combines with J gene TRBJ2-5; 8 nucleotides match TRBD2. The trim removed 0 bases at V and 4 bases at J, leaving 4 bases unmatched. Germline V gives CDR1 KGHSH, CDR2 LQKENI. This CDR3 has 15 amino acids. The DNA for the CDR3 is TGTGCCAGCTCACCACCGGGACTAGGCCGAGAGACCCAGTACTTC. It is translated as CASSPPGLGRETQYF.

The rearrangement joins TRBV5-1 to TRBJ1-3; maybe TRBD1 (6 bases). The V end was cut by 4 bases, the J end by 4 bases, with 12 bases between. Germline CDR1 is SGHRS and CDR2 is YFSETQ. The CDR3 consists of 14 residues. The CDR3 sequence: CASSPQGTGNTIYF. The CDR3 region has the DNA TGCGCCAGCAGCCCCCAGGGGACCGGAAACACCATATATTTT.

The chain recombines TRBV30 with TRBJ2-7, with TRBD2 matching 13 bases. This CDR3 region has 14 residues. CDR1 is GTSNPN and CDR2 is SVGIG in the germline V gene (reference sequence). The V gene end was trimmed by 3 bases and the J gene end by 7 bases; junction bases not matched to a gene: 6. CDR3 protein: CAWSLGLAGIEQYF. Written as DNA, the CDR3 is TGTGCCTGGAGCCTGGGACTAGCGGGAATTGAGCAGTACTTC.

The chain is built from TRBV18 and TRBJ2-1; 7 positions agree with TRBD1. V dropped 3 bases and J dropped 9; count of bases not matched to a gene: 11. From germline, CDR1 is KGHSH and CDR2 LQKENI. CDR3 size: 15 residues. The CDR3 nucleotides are TGTGCCAGCTCACCTGGAGAGGGGGCGCTCGGTGAGCAGTTCTTC. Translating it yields CASSPGEGALGEQFF. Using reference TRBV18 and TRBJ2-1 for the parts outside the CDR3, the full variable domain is NAGVMQNPRHLVRRRGQEARLRCSPMKGHSHVYWYRQLPEEGLKFMVYLQKENIIDESGMPKERFSAEFPKEGPSILRIQQVVRGDSAAYFCASSPGEGALGEQFFGPGTRLTVL.

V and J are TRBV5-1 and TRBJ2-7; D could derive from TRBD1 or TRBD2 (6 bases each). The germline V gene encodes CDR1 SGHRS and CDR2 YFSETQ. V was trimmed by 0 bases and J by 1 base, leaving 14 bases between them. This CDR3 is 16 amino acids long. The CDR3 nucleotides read TGCGCCAGCAGCTTGGCTGCGGGACATAGTTCCTACGAGCAGTACTTC. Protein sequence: CASSLAAGHSSYEQYF.

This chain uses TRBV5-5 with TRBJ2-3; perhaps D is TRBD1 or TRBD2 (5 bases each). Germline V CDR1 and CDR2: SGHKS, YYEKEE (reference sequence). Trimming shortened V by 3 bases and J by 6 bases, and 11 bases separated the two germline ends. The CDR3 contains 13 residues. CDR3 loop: CASSWTGTDTQYF. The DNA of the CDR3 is TGTGCCAGCAGCTGGACCGGGACGGATACGCAGTATTTT.

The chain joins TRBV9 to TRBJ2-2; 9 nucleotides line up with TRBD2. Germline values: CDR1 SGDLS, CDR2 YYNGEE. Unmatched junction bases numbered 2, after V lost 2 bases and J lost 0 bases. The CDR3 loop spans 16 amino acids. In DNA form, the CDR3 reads TGTGCCAGCAGCGTGAGACTAGCGGCGAACACCGGGGAGCTGTTTTTT. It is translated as CASSVRLAANTGELFF.

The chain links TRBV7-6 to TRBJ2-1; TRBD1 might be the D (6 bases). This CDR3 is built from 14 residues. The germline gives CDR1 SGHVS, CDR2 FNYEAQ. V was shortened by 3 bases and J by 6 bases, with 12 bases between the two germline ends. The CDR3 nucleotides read TGTGCCAGCAGCTTGTCCAGGGGAATCAATGAGCAGTTCTTC. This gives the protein CASSLSRGINEQFF.

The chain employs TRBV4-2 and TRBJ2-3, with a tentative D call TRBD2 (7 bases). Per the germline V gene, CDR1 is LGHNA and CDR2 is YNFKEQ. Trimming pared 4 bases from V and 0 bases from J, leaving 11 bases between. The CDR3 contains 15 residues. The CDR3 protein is CASSRGGGSTDTQYF. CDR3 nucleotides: TGTGCCAGCAGCCGGGGAGGGGGTAGCACAGATACGCAGTATTTT.

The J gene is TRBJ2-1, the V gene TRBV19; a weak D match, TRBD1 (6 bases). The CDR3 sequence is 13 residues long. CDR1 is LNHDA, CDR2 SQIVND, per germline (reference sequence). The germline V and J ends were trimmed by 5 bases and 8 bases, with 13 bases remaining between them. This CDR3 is CASSAGDRYEQFF. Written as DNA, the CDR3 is TGTGCCAGTAGTGCCGGTGACAGGTATGAGCAGTTCTTC.

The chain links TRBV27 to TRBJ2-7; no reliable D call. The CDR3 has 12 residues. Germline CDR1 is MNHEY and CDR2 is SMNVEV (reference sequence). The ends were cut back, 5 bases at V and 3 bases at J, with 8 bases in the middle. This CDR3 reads CASSHPGYEQYF. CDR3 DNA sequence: TGTGCCAGCAGTCATCCCGGCTACGAGCAGTACTTC.

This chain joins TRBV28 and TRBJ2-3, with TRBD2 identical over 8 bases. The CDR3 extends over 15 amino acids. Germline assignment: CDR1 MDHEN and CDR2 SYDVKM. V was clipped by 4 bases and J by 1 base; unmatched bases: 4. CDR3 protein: CASSSRGGRTDTQYF. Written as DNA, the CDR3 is TGTGCCAGCAGTTCCCGGGGGGGGCGCACAGATACGCAGTATTTT.

The CDR3, as DNA: TGTGCCTGGGCCATCGACAGGAACACTGAAGCTTTCTTT. Its translation: CAWAIDRNTEAFF. V is TRBV30 and J is TRBJ1-1, with D tentatively TRBD1 (5 bases). Trimming cost V 5 bases and J 1 base, with 11 bases left between them. The CDR3 has 13 residues. Germline CDR1 GTSNPN, CDR2 SVGIG (reference sequence).

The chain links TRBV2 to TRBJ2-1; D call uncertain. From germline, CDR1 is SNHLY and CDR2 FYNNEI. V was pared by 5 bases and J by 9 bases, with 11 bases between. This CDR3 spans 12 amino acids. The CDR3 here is CASSPQVGEQFF. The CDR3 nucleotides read TGTGCCAGCAGTCCCCAGGTTGGTGAGCAGTTCTTC.

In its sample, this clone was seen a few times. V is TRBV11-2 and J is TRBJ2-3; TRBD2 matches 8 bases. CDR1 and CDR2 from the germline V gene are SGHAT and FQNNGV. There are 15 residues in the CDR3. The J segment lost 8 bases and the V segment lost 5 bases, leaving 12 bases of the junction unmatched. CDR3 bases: TGTGCCAGCAGCGTTACTAGCGGTCCTAGCGGTACGCAGTATTTT. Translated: CASSVTSGPSGTQYF.

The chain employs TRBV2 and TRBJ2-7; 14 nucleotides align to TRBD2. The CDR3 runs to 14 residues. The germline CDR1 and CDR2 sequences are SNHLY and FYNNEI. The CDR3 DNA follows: TGTGCTGGACTAGCGGGAGGACTTTTCTACGAGCAGTACTTC. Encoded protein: CAGLAGGLFYEQYF.

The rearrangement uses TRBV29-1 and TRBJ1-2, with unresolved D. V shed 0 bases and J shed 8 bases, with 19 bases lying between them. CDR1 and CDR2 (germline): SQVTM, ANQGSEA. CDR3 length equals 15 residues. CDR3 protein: CSVEDPGRRSWGYTF. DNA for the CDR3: TGCAGCGTTGAAGATCCCGGGCGCAGGAGCTGGGGCTACACCTTC.

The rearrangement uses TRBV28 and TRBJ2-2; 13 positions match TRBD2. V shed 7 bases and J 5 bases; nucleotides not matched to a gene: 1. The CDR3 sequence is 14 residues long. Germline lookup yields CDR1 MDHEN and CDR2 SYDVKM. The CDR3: CASKTSGRTGELFF. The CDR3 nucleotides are TGTGCCAGCAAGACTAGCGGGAGGACCGGGGAGCTGTTTTTT. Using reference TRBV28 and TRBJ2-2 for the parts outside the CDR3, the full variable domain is DVKVTQSSRYLVKRTGEKVFLECVQDMDHENMFWYRQDPGLGLRLIYFSYDVKMKEKGDIPEGYSVSREKKERFSLILESASTNQTSMYLCASKTSGRTGELFFGEGSRLTVL.

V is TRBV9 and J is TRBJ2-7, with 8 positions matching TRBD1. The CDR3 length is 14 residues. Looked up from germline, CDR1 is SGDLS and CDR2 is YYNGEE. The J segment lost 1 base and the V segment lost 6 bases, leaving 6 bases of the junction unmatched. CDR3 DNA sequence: TGTGCCAGCACCACCGGGACAGGTTCCTACGAGCAGTACTTC. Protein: CASTTGTGSYEQYF.

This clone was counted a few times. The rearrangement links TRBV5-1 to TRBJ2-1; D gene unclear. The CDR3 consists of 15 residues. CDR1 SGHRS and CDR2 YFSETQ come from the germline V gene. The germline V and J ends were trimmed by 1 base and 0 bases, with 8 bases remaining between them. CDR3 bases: TGCGCCAGCAGCTTGACTACCAGCTCCTACAATGAGCAGTTCTTC. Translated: CASSLTTSSYNEQFF.

CDR3 sequence: CASKQTGELFF. The CDR3 nucleotides are TGTGCCAGCAAACAGACCGGGGAGCTGTTTTTT. J is TRBJ2-2 and V is TRBV7-9; D gene uncertain. Trimming shortened V by 7 bases and J by 5 bases, and 5 bases separated the two germline ends. Germline V gene sequence: CDR1 SEHNR, CDR2 FQNEAQ (reference sequence). This CDR3 is built from 11 residues.

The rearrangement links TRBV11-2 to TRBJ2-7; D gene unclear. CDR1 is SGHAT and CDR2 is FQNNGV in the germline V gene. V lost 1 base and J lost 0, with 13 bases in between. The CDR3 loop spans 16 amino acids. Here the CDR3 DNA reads TGTGCCAGCAGCTTAGTAGCCGGCCCCCTCTCCTACGAGCAGTACTTC. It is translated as CASSLVAGPLSYEQYF.

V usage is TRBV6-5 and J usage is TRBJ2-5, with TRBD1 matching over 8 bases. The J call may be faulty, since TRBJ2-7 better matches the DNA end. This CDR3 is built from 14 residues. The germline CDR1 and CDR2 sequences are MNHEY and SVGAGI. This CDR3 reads CASSYGTGVDEQYF. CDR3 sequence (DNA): TGTGCCAGCAGTTACGGGACAGGAGTTGACGAGCAGTACTTC.

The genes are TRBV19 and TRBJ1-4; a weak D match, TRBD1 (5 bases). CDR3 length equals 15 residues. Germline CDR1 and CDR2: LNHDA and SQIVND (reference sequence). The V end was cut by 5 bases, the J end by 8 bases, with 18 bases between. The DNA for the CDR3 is TGTGCCAGTAGTTCCGGTCCGGGGACCGGGGAAAAACTGTTTTTT. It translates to CASSSGPGTGEKLFF.

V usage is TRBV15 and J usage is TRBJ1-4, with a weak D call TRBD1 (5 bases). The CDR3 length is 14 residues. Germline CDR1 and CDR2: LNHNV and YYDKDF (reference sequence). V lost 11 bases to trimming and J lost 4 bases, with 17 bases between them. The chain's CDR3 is CAAGRGTHNEKLFF. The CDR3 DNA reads TGTGCCGCGGGTCGGGGGACTCATAATGAAAAACTGTTTTTT.

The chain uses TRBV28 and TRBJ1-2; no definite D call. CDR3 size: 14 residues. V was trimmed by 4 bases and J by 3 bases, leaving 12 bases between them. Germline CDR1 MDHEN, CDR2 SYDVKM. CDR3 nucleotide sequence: TGTGCCAGCAGTTACAGACTGGACGACTATGGCTACACCTTC. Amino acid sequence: CASSYRLDDYGYTF.

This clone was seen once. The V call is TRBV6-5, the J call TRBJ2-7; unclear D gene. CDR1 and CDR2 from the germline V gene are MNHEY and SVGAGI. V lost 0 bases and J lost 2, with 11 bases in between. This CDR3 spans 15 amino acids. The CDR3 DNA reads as TGTGCCAGCAGTTACTCGAATCTCCGGGCCTACGAGCAGTACTTC. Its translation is CASSYSNLRAYEQYF.

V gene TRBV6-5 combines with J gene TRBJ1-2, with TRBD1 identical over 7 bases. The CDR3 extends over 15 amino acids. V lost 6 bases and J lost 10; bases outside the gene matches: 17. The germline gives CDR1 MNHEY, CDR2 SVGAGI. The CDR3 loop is CASSSTGRGNSDYTF. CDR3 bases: TGTGCCAGCAGCTCGACAGGGAGGGGGAACTCTGACTACACCTTC.

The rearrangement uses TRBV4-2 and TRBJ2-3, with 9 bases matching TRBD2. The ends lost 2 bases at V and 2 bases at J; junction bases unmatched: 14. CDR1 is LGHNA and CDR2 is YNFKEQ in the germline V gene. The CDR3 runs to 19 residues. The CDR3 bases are TGTGCCAGCAGCCAACAGGCGGGAGGGGCGAATAGGGTCACAGATACGCAGTATTTT. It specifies CASSQQAGGANRVTDTQYF.